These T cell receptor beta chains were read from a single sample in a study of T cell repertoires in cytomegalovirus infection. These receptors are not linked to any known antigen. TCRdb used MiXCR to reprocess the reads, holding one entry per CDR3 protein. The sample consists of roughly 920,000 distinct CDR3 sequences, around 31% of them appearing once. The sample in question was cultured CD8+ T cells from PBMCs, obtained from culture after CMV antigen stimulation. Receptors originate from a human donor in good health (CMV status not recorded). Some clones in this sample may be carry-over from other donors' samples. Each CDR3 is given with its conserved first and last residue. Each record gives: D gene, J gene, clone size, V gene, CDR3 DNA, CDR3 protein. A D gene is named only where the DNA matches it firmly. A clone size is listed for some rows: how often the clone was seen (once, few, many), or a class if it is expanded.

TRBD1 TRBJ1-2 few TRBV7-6 TGTGCCAGCAGCACCAGGGGGTTTGGGTATGGCTACACCTTC CASSTRGFGYGYTF
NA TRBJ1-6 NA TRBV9 TGTGCCAGCAGCCAGACAGAAAGCTCCTATAATTCACCCCTCCACTTT CASSQTESSYNSPLHF
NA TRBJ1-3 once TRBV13 TGTGCCAGCAGCTCGGGGACAACTGGAAACACCATATATTTT CASSSGTTGNTIYF
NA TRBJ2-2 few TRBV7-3 TGTGCCAGCAGCTTAAATCTCATGGACAGATCATCGAACACCGGGGAGCTGTTTTTT CASSLNLMDRSSNTGELFF
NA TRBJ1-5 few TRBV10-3 TGTGCCATCATCAAGGCAGCATATAGCAATCAGCCCCAGCATTTT CAIIKAAYSNQPQHF
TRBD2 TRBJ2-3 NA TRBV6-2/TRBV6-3 TGTGCCAGCAAGGGGACTAGCTGGACAGATACGCAGTATTTT CASKGTSWTDTQYF
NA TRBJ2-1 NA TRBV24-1 TGTGCCACCAGTGATTTGTGGGGTCCTGCTTCGGATGAGCAGTTCTTC CATSDLWGPASDEQFF
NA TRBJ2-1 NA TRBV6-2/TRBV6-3 TGTGCCAGCAGTTACTCCCCCGGCAGGGAGTTATACAATGAGCAGTTCTTC CASSYSPGRELYNEQFF
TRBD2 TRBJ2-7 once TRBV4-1 TGTGCCAGCAGCCAAGTGTCTAGCGGATCCTACGAGCAGTACTTC CASSQVSSGSYEQYF
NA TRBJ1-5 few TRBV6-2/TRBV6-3 TGTGCCAGCAGTTACCTGACAGACAATCAGCCCCAGCATTTT CASSYLTDNQPQHF
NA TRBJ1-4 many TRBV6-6 TGTGCCAGCAGTTCGGGTCCCGCTGGGGAAAAACTGTTTTTT CASSSGPAGEKLFF
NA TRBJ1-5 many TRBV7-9 TGTGCCAGCAGCGCTACGGACACTTTCAATCAGCCCCAGCATTTT CASSATDTFNQPQHF
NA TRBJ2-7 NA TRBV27 TGTGCCAGCAGCCGCCCCTTTATAGGACGGGACTCCTACGAGCAGTACTTC CASSRPFIGRDSYEQYF
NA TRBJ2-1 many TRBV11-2 TGTGCCAGCAGCTTTTCGGAACAGGGAGGTTTTGGCAATGAGCAGTTCTTC CASSFSEQGGFGNEQFF
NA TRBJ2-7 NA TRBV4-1 TGCGCCAGCAGCCAAGATGGTTACCAGGGGGGAACTTACGAGCAGTACTTC CASSQDGYQGGTYEQYF
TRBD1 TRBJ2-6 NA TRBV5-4 TGTGCCAGCAGCCCCGACAGGGTTACCTCTGGGGCCAACGTCCTGACTTTC CASSPDRVTSGANVLTF
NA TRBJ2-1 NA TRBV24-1 TGTGCCACCAGTGACCCTGCAGGGGGAGGTGAGCAGTTCTTC CATSDPAGGGEQFF
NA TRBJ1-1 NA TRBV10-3 TGTGCCATCCAAGCGAACACTGAAGCTTTCTTT CAIQANTEAFF
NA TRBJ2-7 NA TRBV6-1 TGTGCCAGCAGTGAATCGCGGATTAACTACGAGCAGTACTTC CASSESRINYEQYF
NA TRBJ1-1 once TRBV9 TGTGCCAGCAGCGTCTCAGGGAGCCCAGCTTTCTTT CASSVSGSPAFF
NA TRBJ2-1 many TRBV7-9 TGTGCCAGCAGCAAATCCGGGACACCAATCGGGGATGAGCAGTTCTTC CASSKSGTPIGDEQFF
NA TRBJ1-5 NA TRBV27 TGTGCCAGCAGTTTATCGGGGGGCGTCGGACAGCCCCAGCATTTT CASSLSGGVGQPQHF
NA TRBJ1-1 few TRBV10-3 TGTGCCATCAGTGAGTCGTTTGGAGAGGAGGACACTGAAGCTTTCTTT CAISESFGEEDTEAFF
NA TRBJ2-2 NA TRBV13 TGTGCCAGCAGCCCCCCTGGGACGGGCACCGGGGAGCTGTTTTTT CASSPPGTGTGELFF
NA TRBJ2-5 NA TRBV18 TGTGCCAGCTCAGCGCCGCTGGAGACCCAGTACTTC CASSAPLETQYF
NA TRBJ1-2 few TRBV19 TGTGCCAGTAGCCACCGGGATCTTACCTATGGCTACACCTTC CASSHRDLTYGYTF
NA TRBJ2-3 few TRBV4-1 TGCGCCAGCAGCCAAGGAGGTCTAGCGTGGGATACGCAGTATTTT CASSQGGLAWDTQYF
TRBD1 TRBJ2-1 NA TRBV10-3 TGTGCCATCAGGGAGGACAGGGGATCCTACAATGAGCAGTTCTTC CAIREDRGSYNEQFF
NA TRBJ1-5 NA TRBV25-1 TGTGCCAGCAGTGAATGGGGTGGTTATCAGCCCCAGCATTTT CASSEWGGYQPQHF
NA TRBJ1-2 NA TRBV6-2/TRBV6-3 TGTGCCAGCAGCCCTACCACAGGGTCTTGGAACTATGGCTACACCTTC CASSPTTGSWNYGYTF
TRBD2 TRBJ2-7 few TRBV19 TGTGCCAGTAGTATGATCGGGGGGGCAAGCGAGCAGTACTTC CASSMIGGASEQYF
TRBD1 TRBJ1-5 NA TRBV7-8 TGTGCCAGCACAGGGGGCTATAGCAATCAGCCCCAGCATTTT CASTGGYSNQPQHF
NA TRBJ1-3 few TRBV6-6 TGTGCCAGCAGTCCCCGAGGGGGGGTCGGAAACACCATATATTTT CASSPRGGVGNTIYF
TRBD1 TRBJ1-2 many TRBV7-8 TGTGCCAGCAGCCCCCGGACAGGGGCTAACTATGGCTACACCTTC CASSPRTGANYGYTF
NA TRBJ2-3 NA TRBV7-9 TGTGCCCTCCCTAGGGGGGCAGATACGCAGTATTTT CALPRGADTQYF
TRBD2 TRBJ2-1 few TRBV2 TGTGCCAACATGGGGAGGGGGACTAGCGGGGTTCGTGAGCAGTTCTTC CANMGRGTSGVREQFF
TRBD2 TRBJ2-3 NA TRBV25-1 TGTGCCAGCAGTGAATATTTTGGACTAGCGGGGGGGCAAGATACGCAGTATTTT CASSEYFGLAGGQDTQYF
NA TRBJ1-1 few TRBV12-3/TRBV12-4 TGTGCCAGCAGGTCAGACAACTCCGAGAACACTGAAGCTTTCTTT CASRSDNSENTEAFF
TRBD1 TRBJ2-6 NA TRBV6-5 TGTGCCAGCAGAACTCGCATTTTGGACAGGTCCCCTAGCTCTGGGGCCAACGTCCTGACTTTC CASRTRILDRSPSSGANVLTF
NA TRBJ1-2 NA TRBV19 TGTGCCAGCAAACAGACGAAGATTGACTATGGCTACACCTTC CASKQTKIDYGYTF
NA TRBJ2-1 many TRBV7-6 TGTGCCAGCAGCTTTCCCGGGGGCGGCTCCGAGCAGTTCTTC CASSFPGGGSEQFF
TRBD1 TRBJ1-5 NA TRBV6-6 TGTGCCAGCAGTTACTCGACAGGGGTAAGCAATCAGCCCCAGCATTTT CASSYSTGVSNQPQHF
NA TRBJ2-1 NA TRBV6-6 TGTGCCAGCACCTACCCGGATGCCAACGATGAGCAGTTCTTC CASTYPDANDEQFF
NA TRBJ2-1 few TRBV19 TGTGCCAGTAGTATTATCGGGACATACTCCTACAATGAGCAGTTCTTC CASSIIGTYSYNEQFF
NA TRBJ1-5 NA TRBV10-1 TGCGCCAACCATCTGAGGGGGGGCAATCAGCCCCAGCATTTT CANHLRGGNQPQHF
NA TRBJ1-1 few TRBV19 TGTGCCAGTAGATTCGGGACGACGGGTGAAGCTTTCTTT CASRFGTTGEAFF
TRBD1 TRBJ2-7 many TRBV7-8 TGTGCCAGCAGCGGGGACAGGGCGCTCTACGAGCAGTACTTC CASSGDRALYEQYF